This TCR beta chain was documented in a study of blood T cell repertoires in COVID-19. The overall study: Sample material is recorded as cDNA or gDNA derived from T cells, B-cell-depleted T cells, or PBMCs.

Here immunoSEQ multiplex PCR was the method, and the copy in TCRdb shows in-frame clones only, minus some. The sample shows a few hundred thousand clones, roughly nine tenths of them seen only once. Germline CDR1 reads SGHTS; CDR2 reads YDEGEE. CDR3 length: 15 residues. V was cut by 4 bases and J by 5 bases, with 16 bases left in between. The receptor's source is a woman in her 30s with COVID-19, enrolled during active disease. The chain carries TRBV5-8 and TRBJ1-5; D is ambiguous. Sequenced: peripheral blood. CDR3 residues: CASSIIRTGDQPQHF. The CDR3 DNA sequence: TGTGCCAGCAGCATCATTCGGACGGGAGATCAGCCCCAGCATTTT.